This TCR beta chain is drawn from a study of identical twins. There are a few counts of this clonotype. One entry per CDR3 protein, called by TCRdb with MiXCR from the 5' RACE reads. The table shows approximately 1.8 million distinct CDR3 sequences, with roughly 35% occurring only once. V gave up 6 bases and J gave up 4 bases, with 11 bases separating them. The CDR3 runs 13 residues. CDR1 is SNHLY and CDR2 is FYNNEI in the germline V gene. Material for sequencing was cord blood. The rearrangement uses TRBV2 and TRBJ2-3; no firm D call. The clonotype was recovered from a newborn girl in good health. CDR3 loop: CASRRGGADTQYF. The DNA for the CDR3 is TGTGCCAGCAGGCGAGGCGGCGCAGATACGCAGTATTTT. Drawing the rest from reference TRBV2 and TRBJ2-3, the complete variable domain is EPEVTQTPSHQVTQMGQEVILRCVPISNHLYFYWYRQILGQKVEFLVSFYNNEISEKSEIFDDQFSVERPDGSNFTLKIRSTKLEDSAMYFCASRRGGADTQYFGPGTRLTVL.